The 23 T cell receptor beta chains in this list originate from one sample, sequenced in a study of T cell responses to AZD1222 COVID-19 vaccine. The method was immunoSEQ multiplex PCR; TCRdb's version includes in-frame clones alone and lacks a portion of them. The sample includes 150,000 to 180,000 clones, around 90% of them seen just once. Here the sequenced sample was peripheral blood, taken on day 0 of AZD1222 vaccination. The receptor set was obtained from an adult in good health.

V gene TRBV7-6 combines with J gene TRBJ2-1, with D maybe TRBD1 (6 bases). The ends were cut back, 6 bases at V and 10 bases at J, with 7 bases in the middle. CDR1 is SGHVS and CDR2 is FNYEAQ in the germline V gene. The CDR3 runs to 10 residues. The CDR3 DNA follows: TGTGCCAGCAGGCAGGGGGAGCAGTTCTTC. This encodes CASRQGEQFF.

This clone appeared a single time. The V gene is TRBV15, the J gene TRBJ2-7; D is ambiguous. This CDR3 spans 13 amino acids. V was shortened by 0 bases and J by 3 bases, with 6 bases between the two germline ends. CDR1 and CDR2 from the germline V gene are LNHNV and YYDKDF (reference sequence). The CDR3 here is CATSRDRVYEQYF. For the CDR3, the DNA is TGTGCCACCAGCAGAGATAGGGTCTACGAGCAGTACTTC.

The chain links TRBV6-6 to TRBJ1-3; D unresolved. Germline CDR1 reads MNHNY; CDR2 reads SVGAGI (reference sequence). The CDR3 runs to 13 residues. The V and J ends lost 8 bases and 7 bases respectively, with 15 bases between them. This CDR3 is CASSPVVGNTIYF. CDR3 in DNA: TGTGCCAGCTCGCCGGTAGTGGGGAACACCATATATTTT.

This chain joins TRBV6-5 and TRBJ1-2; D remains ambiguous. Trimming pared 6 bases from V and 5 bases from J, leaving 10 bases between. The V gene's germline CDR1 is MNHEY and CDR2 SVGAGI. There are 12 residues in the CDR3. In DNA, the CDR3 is TGTGCCAGCAGACGTTCGGAATATGGCTACACCTTC. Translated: CASRRSEYGYTF.

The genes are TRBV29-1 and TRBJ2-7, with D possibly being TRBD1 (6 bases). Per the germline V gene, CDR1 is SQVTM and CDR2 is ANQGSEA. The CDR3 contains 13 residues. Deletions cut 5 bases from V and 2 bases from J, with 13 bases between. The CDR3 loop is CSVYIQGAYEQYF. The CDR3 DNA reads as TGCAGCGTTTACATACAGGGCGCCTACGAGCAGTACTTC.

The chain's CDR3 is CASSQDLPGGGRAPYNEQFF. The CDR3 nucleotides are TGCGCCAGCAGCCAAGATCTCCCGGGAGGGGGCAGGGCTCCCTACAATGAGCAGTTCTTC. The chain uses TRBV4-3 and TRBJ2-1; D may be TRBD2 (8 bases). The CDR3 is 20 amino acids. Looked up from germline, CDR1 is LGHNA and CDR2 is YSLEER. V lost 0 bases to trimming and J lost 2 bases, with 23 bases between them.

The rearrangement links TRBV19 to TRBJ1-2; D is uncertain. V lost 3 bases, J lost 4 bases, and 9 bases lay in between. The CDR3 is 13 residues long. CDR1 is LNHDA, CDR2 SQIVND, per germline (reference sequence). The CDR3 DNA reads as TGTGCCAGTAGTATGAGGGCTGTCTATGGCTACACCTTC. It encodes CASSMRAVYGYTF.

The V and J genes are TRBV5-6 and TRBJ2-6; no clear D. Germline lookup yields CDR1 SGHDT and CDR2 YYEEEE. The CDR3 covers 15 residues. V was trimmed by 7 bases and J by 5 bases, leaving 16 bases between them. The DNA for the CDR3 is TGTGCCAGCGCGGAAGTCAAAAGTCGGGCCAACGTCCTGACTTTC. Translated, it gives CASAEVKSRANVLTF.

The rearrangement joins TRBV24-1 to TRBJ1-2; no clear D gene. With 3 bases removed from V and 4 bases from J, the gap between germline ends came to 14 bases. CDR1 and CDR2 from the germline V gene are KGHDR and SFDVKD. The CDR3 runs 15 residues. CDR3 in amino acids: CATSDRDPTAYGYTF. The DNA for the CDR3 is TGTGCCACCAGTGATCGGGATCCTACAGCCTATGGCTACACCTTC.

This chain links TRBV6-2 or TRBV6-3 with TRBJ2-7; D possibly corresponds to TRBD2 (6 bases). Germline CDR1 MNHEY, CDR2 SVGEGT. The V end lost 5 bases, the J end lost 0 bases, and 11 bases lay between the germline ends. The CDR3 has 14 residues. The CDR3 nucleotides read TGTGCCAGCAGTAGCGGAGGGAGCTCCTACGAGCAGTACTTC. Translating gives CASSSGGSSYEQYF.

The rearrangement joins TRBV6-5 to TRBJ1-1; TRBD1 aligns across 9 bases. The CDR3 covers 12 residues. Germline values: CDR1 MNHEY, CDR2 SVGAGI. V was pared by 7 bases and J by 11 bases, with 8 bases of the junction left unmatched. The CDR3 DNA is TGTGCCAGCACCGCACCCGGACAGGGGGCTTTCTTT. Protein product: CASTAPGQGAFF.

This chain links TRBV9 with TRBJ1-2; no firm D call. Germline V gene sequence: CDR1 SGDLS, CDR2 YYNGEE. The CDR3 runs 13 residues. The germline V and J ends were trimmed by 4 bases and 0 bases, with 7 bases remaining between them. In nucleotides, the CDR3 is TGTGCCAGCAGCAAAGAATCTAACTATGGCTACACCTTC. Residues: CASSKESNYGYTF.

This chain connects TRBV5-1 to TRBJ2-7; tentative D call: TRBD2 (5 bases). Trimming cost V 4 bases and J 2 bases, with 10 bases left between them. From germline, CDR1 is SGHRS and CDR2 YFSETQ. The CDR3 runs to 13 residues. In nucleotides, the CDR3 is TGCGCCAGCAGCCCTAGCCCAGCCTACGAGCAGTACTTC. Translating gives CASSPSPAYEQYF.

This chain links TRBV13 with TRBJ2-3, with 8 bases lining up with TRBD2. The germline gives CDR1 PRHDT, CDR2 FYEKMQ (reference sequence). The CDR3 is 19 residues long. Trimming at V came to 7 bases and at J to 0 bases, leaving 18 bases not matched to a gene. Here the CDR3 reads CASTPRGIAGRTSTDTQYF. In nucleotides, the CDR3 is TGTGCCAGCACCCCGAGAGGGATAGCGGGGCGCACAAGCACAGATACGCAGTATTTT. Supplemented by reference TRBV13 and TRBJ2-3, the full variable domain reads AAGVIQSPRHLIKEKRETATLKCYPIPRHDTVYWYQQGPGQDPQFLISFYEKMQSDKGSIPDRFSAQQFSDYHSELNMSSLELGDSALYFCASTPRGIAGRTSTDTQYFGPGTRLTVL.

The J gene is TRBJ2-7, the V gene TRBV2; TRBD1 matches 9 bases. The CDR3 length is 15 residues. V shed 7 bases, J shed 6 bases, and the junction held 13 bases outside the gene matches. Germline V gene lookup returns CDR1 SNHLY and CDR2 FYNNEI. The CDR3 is CASNRPTGGPSEQYF. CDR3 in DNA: TGTGCCAGCAATCGACCGACAGGGGGGCCGTCCGAGCAGTACTTC.

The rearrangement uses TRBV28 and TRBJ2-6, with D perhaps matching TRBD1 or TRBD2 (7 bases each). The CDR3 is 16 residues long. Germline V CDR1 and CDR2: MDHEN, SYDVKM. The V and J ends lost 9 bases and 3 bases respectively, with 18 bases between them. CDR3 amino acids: CARSDREGGGANVLTF. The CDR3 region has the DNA TGTGCCAGATCTGACAGGGAGGGAGGTGGGGCCAACGTCCTGACTTTC.

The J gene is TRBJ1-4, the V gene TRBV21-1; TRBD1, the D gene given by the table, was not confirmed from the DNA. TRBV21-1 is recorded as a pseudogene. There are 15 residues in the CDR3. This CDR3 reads CASSNSCRGREKLFF. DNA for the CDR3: TGTGCCAGCAGCAATTCATGTAGGGGAAGAGAAAAACTGTTTTTT.

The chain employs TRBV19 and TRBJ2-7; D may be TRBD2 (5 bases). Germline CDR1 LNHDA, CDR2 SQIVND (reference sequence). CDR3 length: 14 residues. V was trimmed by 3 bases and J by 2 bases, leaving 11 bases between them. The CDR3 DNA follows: TGTGCCAGTAGTATGAGGACTCCGACCTACGAGCAGTACTTC. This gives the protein CASSMRTPTYEQYF.

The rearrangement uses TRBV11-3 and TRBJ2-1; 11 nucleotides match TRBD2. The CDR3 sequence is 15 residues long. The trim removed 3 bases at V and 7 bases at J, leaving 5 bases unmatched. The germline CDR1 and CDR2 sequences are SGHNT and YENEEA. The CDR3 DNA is TGTGCCAGCAGCTTGAGGCTAGCGGGAGGAAATGAGCAGTTCTTC. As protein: CASSLRLAGGNEQFF.

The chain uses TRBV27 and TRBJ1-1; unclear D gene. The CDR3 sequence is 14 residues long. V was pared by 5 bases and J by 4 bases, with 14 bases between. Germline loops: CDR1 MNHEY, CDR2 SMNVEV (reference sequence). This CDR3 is CASSPRIGFTEAFF. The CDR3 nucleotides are TGTGCCAGCAGTCCTCGGATCGGCTTCACTGAAGCTTTCTTT.

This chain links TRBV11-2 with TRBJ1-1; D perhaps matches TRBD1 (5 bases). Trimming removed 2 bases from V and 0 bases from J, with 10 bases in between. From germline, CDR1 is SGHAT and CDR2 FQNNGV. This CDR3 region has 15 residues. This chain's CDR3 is CASSLRQFMNTEAFF. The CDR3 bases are TGTGCCAGCAGCTTACGACAGTTCATGAACACTGAAGCTTTCTTT.

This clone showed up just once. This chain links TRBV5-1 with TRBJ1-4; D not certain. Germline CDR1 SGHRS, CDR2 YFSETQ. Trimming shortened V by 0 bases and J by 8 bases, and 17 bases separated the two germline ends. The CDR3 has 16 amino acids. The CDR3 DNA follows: TGCGCCAGCAGCTTGGCTGCCGCCACCCAAGGGGAAAAACTGTTTTTT. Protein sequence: CASSLAAATQGEKLFF.

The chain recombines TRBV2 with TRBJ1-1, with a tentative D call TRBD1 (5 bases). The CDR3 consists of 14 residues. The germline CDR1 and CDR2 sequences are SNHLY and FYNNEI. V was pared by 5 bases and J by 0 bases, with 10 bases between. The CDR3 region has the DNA TGTGCCAGCAGTCGAGGGGATATGAACACTGAAGCTTTCTTT. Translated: CASSRGDMNTEAFF.